This T cell receptor (beta chain) was identified during a study of regulatory T cells in long-lasting Graves disease. General study points: Newly diagnosed Graves' patients exceeded persistent ones in TCR diversity.

Investigators prepared the TCR beta libraries by applying iRepertoire HTBI primers and Arm-PCR of CDR3 regions. TCRdb ran MiXCR on the multiplex PCR reads and lists one entry per CDR3 protein. The sample shows hundreds of thousands of distinct CDR3 sequences, 15% to 20% of them seen only once. Worth noting for this clonotype: The antigen is not known. It is likely a read error: a sequence one base away is far more abundant.

CDR3 length: 14 residues. Germline V lookup: CDR1 MNHEY, CDR2 SVGAGI. Indicated time point: newly diagnosed GD, antithyroid drugs for less than 3 months. Construction of the TCR library relied on RNA isolated from PBMCs. These records were also assigned to another study, of T cells in Graves' hyperthyroidism and ophthalmopathy. That work adds: The HTBI primer set drove a first-round RT-PCR of the TCR CDR3.

This specimen was peripheral blood mononuclear cells (PBMCs), taken at new diagnosis, from a patient treated with antithyroid drugs. The source of this sequence is a woman aged 25-40 years with Graves disease. The chain combines TRBV6-5 with TRBJ1-2, with 9 positions matching TRBD1. The CDR3 loop reads CASSLQGANYGHTF. CDR3 bases: TGTGCCAGCAGTTTACAGGGGGCGAACTATGGCCACACCTTC.